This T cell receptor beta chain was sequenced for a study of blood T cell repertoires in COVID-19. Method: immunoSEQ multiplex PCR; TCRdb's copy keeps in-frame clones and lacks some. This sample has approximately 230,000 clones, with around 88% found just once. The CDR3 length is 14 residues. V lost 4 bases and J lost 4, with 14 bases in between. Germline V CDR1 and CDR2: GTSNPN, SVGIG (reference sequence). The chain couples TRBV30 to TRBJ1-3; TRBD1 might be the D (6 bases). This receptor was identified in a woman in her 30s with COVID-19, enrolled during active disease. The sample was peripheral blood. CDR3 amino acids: CAWNQGHEGNTIYF. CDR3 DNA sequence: TGTGCCTGGAACCAGGGACATGAGGGAAACACCATATATTTT.